Listed below are T cell receptor beta chains from one sample, sequenced in a study of blood T cells in healthy people across ages. TCRdb analysed the 5' RACE reads with MiXCR anew, one entry per CDR3 protein. The profile shows over 700,000 distinct CDR3 sequences, 40% to 65% of them singletons. The material sequenced was blood. These receptors were collected from a man older than 75 in good health. Both conserved end residues are part of each CDR3. The order of the fields is clone size, J gene, V gene, D gene, CDR3 protein, CDR3 DNA. D genes are given only for firm matches. Where a row states a size, it is once, few, many or the class of an expanded clone; other rows omit it.

>NA|TRBJ2-5|TRBV10-3|NA
CAIKSEQETQYF
TGTGCCATCAAGAGCGAGCAAGAGACCCAGTACTTC
>NA|TRBJ2-7|TRBV20-1|TRBD2
CSATGLAGDPTYEQYF
TGCAGTGCGACGGGACTAGCGGGAGACCCTACCTACGAGCAGTACTTC
>NA|TRBJ2-6|TRBV12-3/TRBV12-4|NA
CASSSGPSGANVLTF
TGTGCCAGCAGTTCAGGCCCCTCTGGGGCCAACGTCCTGACTTTC
>few|TRBJ2-5|TRBV20-1|NA
CSAAGSQETQYF
TGCAGTGCTGCCGGGAGTCAAGAGACCCAGTACTTC
>once|TRBJ1-2|TRBV10-3|NA
CAIRKEQNYGYTF
TGTGCCATCAGGAAGGAACAGAACTATGGCTACACCTTC
>NA|TRBJ1-1|TRBV25-1|NA
CASKGYTEAFF
TGTGCCAGCAAAGGGTACACTGAAGCTTTCTTT
>NA|TRBJ2-7|TRBV5-1|NA
CASSWTGVISYEQYF
TGCGCCAGCAGCTGGACGGGAGTAATCTCCTACGAGCAGTACTTC
>few|TRBJ2-1|TRBV28|TRBD1
CATQYRGPNEQFF
TGTGCCACCCAATACAGGGGTCCCAATGAGCAGTTCTTC
>NA|TRBJ1-2|TRBV6-1|NA
CASSDGVYGYTF
TGTGCCAGCAGTGACGGGGTCTATGGCTACACCTTC
>NA|TRBJ2-3|TRBV27|TRBD2
CASSLLSGGPPDTQYF
TGTGCCAGCAGTTTATTATCGGGAGGGCCTCCAGATACGCAGTATTTT
>NA|TRBJ2-2|TRBV2|NA
CASRTMNPNTGELFF
TGTGCCAGCAGGACGATGAACCCGAACACCGGGGAGCTGTTTTTT
>NA|TRBJ1-1|TRBV11-2|TRBD1
CASSHFPGTGENTEAFF
TGTGCCAGCAGCCACTTCCCCGGGACAGGGGAGAACACTGAAGCTTTCTTT
>NA|TRBJ1-2|TRBV5-6|NA
CASSSGHFTHGYTF
TGTGCCAGCAGCTCCGGACACTTTACCCATGGCTACACCTTC
>few|TRBJ1-1|TRBV29-1|TRBD1
CSVGTGVLNTEAFF
TGCAGCGTCGGGACAGGGGTTCTGAACACTGAAGCTTTCTTT
>NA|TRBJ1-5|TRBV12-3/TRBV12-4|NA
CASSLVQALRNSNQPQHF
TGTGCCAGCAGTTTGGTTCAGGCCTTACGCAATAGCAATCAGCCCCAGCATTTT
>NA|TRBJ2-7|TRBV9|NA
CASSVGGKDEQYF
TGTGCCAGCAGCGTAGGAGGGAAGGACGAGCAGTACTTC
>NA|TRBJ1-4|TRBV30|NA
CAWRSPLGGEKLFF
TGTGCCTGGAGAAGTCCTCTGGGGGGTGAAAAACTGTTTTTT
>NA|TRBJ2-2|TRBV29-1|NA
CSVTGLNTGELFF
TGCAGCGTCACAGGCCTCAACACCGGGGAGCTGTTTTTT